What follows describes a single T cell receptor (beta chain). As yet, its antigen is unknown. This sample was taken from a study of OX40 agonist ivuxolimab in advanced cancers. Collection of blood occurred at baseline, at cycle 4 day 1, and at cycle 7 day 1. Here immunoSEQ multiplex PCR was the method, and the copy in TCRdb shows in-frame clones only, minus some. In the table there are tens of thousands of clones, approximately 91% of which are singletons. Study-wide findings and caveats: In the 0.1 to 3.0 mg/kg range, CD4+ and CD8+ blood T cells had expanded clonally by week 6.

Trimming removed 6 bases from V and 2 bases from J, with 17 bases in between. Germline CDR1 is SGHNT and CDR2 is YYREEE (reference sequence). The CDR3 is 15 residues long. The sequence was collected from an adult with an advanced solid tumor such as melanoma, head and neck, liver or kidney cancer. The chain has TRBV5-4 and TRBJ2-5, with D tentatively TRBD1 (6 bases). Material: CD4+ or CD8+ T cells sorted from blood, obtained in a trial of the OX40 agonist ivuxolimab. The CDR3 region is CASTPRGQKQETQYF. The CDR3 region has the DNA TGTGCCAGCACCCCGAGGGGACAAAAGCAAGAGACCCAGTACTTC.